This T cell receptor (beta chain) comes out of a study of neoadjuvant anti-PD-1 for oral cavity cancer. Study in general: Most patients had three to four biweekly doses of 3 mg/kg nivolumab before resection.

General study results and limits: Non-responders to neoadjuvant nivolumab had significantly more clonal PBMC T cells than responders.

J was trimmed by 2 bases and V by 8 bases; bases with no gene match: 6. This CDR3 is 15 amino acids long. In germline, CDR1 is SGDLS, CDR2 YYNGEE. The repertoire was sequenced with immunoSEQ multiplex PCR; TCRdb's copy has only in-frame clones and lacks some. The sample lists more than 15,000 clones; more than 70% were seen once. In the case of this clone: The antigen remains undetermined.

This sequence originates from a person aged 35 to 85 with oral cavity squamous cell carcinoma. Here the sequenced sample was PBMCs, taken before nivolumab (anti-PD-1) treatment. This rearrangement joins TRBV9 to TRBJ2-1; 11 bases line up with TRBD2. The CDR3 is CASTSGGHTYNEQFF. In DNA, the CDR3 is TGTGCCAGTACTAGCGGGGGCCATACCTACAATGAGCAGTTCTTC.